The clone carrying this TCR beta chain was counted a few times. As yet, its antigen is unknown. Germline V gene sequence: CDR1 ENHRY, CDR2 SYGVKD. The CDR3 totals 16 residues. V lost 2 bases to trimming and J lost 2 bases, with 14 bases between them. Each CDR3 protein gets one entry after TCRdb re-called the reads with MiXCR. This sample has about 920,000 distinct CDR3 sequences; more than 25% occur once, and the top ten carry about 14%. The data originate from a study of T cell repertoires in cytomegalovirus infection. Study-wide findings and caveats: HLA-C-restricted CMV clonotypes gave the most frequent clonotype in two of eight donors.

Source: cultured CD8+ T cells from PBMCs, taken from culture after CMV antigen stimulation. This chain joins TRBV10-3 and TRBJ2-3, with a possible D match to TRBD2 (6 bases). The receptor was isolated from a human donor in good health (CMV status not recorded). Some clones in this sample may be carry-over from other donors' samples. CDR3 sequence: CAISERAGGITDTQYF. CDR3 DNA: TGTGCCATCAGTGAGCGGGCAGGCGGGATCACAGATACGCAGTATTTT.